This TCR beta chain was documented in a study of OX40 agonist ivuxolimab in advanced cancers. Study-wide background: Participants averaged approximately 65 years of age (range 23 to 79) and were 82.7% male.

Between the trimmed V and J ends, which lost 0 bases and 6 bases, there was a span of 14 bases. Germline V gives CDR1 SGHAT, CDR2 FQNNGV. The CDR3 spans 15 residues. About this clone itself: Its antigen is currently unknown.

General study points: CD4+ and CD8+ T cells in blood underwent clonal expansion by week 6 at 0.1 to 3.0 mg/kg. CD8+ T cells averaged more expanded clones than CD4+.

Generated by immunoSEQ multiplex PCR, the TCRdb table keeps only in-frame clones and is missing some. The table includes tens of thousands of clones, roughly 78% detected once. The chain joins TRBV11-2 to TRBJ1-2, with D unclear. The receptor's source is an adult with an advanced solid tumor such as melanoma, head and neck, liver or kidney cancer. The specimen was CD4+ or CD8+ T cells sorted from blood, collected in a trial of the OX40 agonist ivuxolimab. In DNA, the CDR3 is TGTGCCAGCAGCTTAGAGGCGGTATTGAAGGATGGCTACACCTTC. Translated: CASSLEAVLKDGYTF.